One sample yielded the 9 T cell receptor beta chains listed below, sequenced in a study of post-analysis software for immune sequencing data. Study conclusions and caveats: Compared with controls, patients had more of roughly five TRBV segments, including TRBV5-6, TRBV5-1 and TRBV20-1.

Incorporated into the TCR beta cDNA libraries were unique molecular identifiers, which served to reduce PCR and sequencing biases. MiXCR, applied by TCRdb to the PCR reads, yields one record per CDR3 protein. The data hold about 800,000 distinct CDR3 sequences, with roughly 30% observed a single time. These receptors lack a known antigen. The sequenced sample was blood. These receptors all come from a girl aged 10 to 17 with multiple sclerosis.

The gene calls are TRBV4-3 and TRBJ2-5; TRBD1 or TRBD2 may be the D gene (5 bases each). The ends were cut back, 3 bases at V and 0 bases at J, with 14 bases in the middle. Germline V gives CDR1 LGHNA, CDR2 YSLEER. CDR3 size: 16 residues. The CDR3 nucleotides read TGCGCCAGCAGCCAGAGGCTTGGGACGGACCAAGAGACCCAGTACTTC. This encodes CASSQRLGTDQETQYF.

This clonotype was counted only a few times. For the CDR3, the DNA is TGTGCCACCAGTGATTTAGGGGGGGAAGCTTTCTTT. This gives the protein CATSDLGGEAFF. The chain has TRBV24-1 and TRBJ1-1; maybe TRBD1 (6 bases). The germline gives CDR1 KGHDR, CDR2 SFDVKD. Trimming took 1 base from V and 8 from J, leaving 7 bases between them. CDR3 length: 12 residues.

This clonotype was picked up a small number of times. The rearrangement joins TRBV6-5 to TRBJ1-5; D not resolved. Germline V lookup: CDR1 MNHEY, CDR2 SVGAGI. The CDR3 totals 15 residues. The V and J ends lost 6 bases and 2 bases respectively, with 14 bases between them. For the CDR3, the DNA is TGTGCCAGCAGCCCAGACGTGCTTGGCAATCAGCCCCAGCATTTT. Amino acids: CASSPDVLGNQPQHF.

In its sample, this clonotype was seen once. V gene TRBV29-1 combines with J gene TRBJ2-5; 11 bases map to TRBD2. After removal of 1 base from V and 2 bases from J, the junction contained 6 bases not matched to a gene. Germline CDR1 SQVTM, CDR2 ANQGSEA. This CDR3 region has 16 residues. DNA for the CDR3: TGCAGCGTTGAAGCCCAGATAGCGGGGGGGCAAGAGACCCAGTACTTC. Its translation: CSVEAQIAGGQETQYF.

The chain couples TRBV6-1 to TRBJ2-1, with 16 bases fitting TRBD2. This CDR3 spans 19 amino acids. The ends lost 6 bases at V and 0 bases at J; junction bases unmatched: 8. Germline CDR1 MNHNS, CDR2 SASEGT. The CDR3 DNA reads TGTGCCAGCAGCAATACCGGGACTAGCGGGGGGGGCTCCTACAATGAGCAGTTCTTC. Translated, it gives CASSNTGTSGGGSYNEQFF.

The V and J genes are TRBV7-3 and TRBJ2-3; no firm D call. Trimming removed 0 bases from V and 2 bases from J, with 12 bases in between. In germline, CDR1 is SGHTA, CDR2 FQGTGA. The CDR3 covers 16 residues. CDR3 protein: CASSLTSQRDTDTQYF. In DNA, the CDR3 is TGTGCCAGCAGCTTAACTTCCCAGCGAGACACAGATACGCAGTATTTT.

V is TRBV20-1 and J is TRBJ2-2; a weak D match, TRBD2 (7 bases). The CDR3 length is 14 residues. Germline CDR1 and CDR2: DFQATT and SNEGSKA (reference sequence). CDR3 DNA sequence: TGCAGCACCCCGGGGGGCCCTAAATCCGGGGAGCTGTTTTTT. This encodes CSTPGGPKSGELFF.

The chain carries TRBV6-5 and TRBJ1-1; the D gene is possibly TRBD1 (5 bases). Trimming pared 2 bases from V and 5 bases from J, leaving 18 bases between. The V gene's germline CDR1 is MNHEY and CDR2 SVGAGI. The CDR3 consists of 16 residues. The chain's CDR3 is CASSYPRSGGGTEAFF. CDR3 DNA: TGTGCCAGCAGTTACCCACGATCGGGGGGGGGAACTGAAGCTTTCTTT.

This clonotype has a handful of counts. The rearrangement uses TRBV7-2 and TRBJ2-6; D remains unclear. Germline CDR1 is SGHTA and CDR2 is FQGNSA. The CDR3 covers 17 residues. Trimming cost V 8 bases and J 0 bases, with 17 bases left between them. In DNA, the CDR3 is TGTGCCAGCCCCCGTGGATCCCCCCTCTCTGGGGCCAACGTCCTGACTTTC. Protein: CASPRGSPLSGANVLTF. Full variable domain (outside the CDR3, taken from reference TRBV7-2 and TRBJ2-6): GAGVSQSPSNKVTEKGKDVELRCDPISGHTALYWYRQSLGQGLEFLIYFQGNSAPDKSGLPSDRFSAERTGGSVSTLTIQRTQQEDSAVYLCASPRGSPLSGANVLTFGAGSRLTVL.